This T cell receptor (beta chain) was captured in a study of cytomegalovirus exposure and HLA in healthy donors. Worth noting for this clone: What it binds is not known.

This CDR3 has 13 amino acids. J was trimmed by 4 bases and V by 6 bases; bases with no gene match: 5. In germline, CDR1 is MDHEN, CDR2 SYDVKM. The PCR used 60 Vbeta and 13 Jbeta primers. The protocol was immunoSEQ multiplex PCR, while the TCRdb copy is restricted to in-frame clones and leaves out a portion. The top ten hold 3.7% of the sample, which has fewer than 200,000 clones, 70% to 80% seen once. Study results and caveats: It is likely that the observed cluster of highly shared sequence variants was a sequencing artifact. The productive fraction for most TCR beta V segments was about 90% or about 30% in an earlier analysis. Common viral pathogens seemed to be connected with several of the most significant clusters, according to a later analysis. Cytomegalovirus association was listed for 164 TCR beta chains.

The sample comprised PBMCs. This chain connects TRBV28 to TRBJ2-7; TRBD1 matches 8 bases. The clonotype originates from a man aged 25-45 years in good health and CMV-seropositive. Here the CDR3 reads CASSRQGLYEQYF. In nucleotides, the CDR3 is TGTGCCAGCAGCAGACAGGGGCTTTACGAGCAGTACTTC. Full variable domain (missing parts from reference TRBV28 and TRBJ2-7): DVKVTQSSRYLVKRTGEKVFLECVQDMDHENMFWYRQDPGLGLRLIYFSYDVKMKEKGDIPEGYSVSREKKERFSLILESASTNQTSMYLCASSRQGLYEQYFGPGTRLTVT.